This passage covers 10 T cell receptor beta chains from one sample sequenced in a study of T-cell reconstitution after alpha-beta-depleted transplantation in children (dated by TCRdb to between 2015 and 2016). The treatment or condition tag for this specimen amounts to: allogeneic hematopoietic cell transplantation with graft depleted of TCRalphabeta T cells and CD19 B cells. Libraries were constructed by PCR. The sequencing machine was an Illumina HiSeq 2500. TCR library preparation used molecular barcoding, with unique molecular identifiers applied to normalize quantification of the TCRbeta repertoire. The public reads were run again by TCRdb, first through fastp at Q25 and then through MiXCR, and only productive beta chains were kept. Every distinct CDR3 protein forms one entry, paired with its most common genes and DNA. Counted in this sample were about 640,000 distinct CDR3 sequences; 10% to 15% of them appeared once. Clones ranked in the top ten supply 2% to 2.5% of the sample.

This material consisted of PBMCs, mostly from graft donor cells, taken 360 days after TCRalphabeta/CD19-depleted stem cell transplant. These receptors were taken from a male patient aged 10 to 17 who had a stem cell transplant for acute myeloid leukemia, so the T cells may come from the graft donor.

This clonotype was detected ten times or more. The rearrangement joins TRBV6-2 or TRBV6-3 to TRBJ1-1; 9 positions agree with TRBD1. Per the germline V gene, CDR1 is MNHEY and CDR2 is SVGEGT. J gave up 5 bases and V 0 bases, and 7 bases lay outside the gene matches. The CDR3 spans 16 residues. The CDR3 bases are TGTGCCAGCAGTTACTCGCCTTCGGACAGGGGAACTGAAGCTTTCTTT. Translating gives CASSYSPSDRGTEAFF.

This clonotype has at least ten counts. This rearrangement joins TRBV29-1 to TRBJ2-7, with D tentatively TRBD1 or TRBD2 (5 bases each). The V end lost 6 bases, the J end lost 5 bases, and 8 bases lay between the germline ends. Germline V CDR1 and CDR2: SQVTM, ANQGSEA. CDR3 length: 10 residues. The DNA for the CDR3 is TGCAGCGTCGGGGCCAACGAGCAGTACTTC. Translation gives CSVGANEQYF.

This clonotype was found a few times. The chain recombines TRBV5-1 with TRBJ2-1; a weak D match, TRBD2 (6 bases). CDR1 and CDR2 (germline): SGHRS, YFSETQ. This CDR3 is built from 14 residues. V shed 0 bases and J shed 9 bases, with 13 bases lying between them. The CDR3 sequence: CASSLAPTRPEQFF. DNA for the CDR3: TGCGCCAGCAGCTTGGCCCCGACTAGGCCTGAGCAGTTCTTC.

This clonotype turned up a few times. The V and J genes are TRBV7-9 and TRBJ2-7; D perhaps matches TRBD1 (6 bases). The ends were cut back, 1 base at V and 0 bases at J, with 13 bases in the middle. This CDR3 has 16 residues. The V gene's germline CDR1 is SEHNR and CDR2 FQNEAQ (reference sequence). The DNA of the CDR3 is TGTGCCAGCAGCTTAGAATTAGGGGGTTACTCCTACGAGCAGTACTTC. This gives the protein CASSLELGGYSYEQYF.

The table lists this clonotype with a few counts. The gene calls are TRBV15 and TRBJ1-5, with D possibly TRBD1 on 6 matching bases. There are 16 residues in the CDR3. Germline assignment: CDR1 LNHNV and CDR2 YYDKDF (reference sequence). V lost 6 bases to trimming and J lost 2 bases, with 17 bases between them. The CDR3 is CATRNFTGKGNQPQHF. In DNA, the CDR3 is TGTGCCACCAGGAACTTTACAGGGAAGGGCAATCAGCCCCAGCATTTT.

This clonotype has ten or more counts. The rearrangement links TRBV6-5 to TRBJ2-3; TRBD1 matches 7 bases. The CDR3 runs 14 residues. The V segment lost 5 bases and the J segment 8 bases; nucleotides outside the gene matches: 10. Germline values: CDR1 MNHEY, CDR2 SVGAGI. The DNA for the CDR3 is TGTGCCAGCAGTCCGACAGGGCCAGAGGGTACGCAGTATTTT. It is translated as CASSPTGPEGTQYF.

The gene calls are TRBV6-6 and TRBJ2-7; no definite D call. The germline gives CDR1 MNHNY, CDR2 SVGAGI (reference sequence). The germline V and J ends were trimmed by 2 bases and 9 bases, with 14 bases remaining between them. The CDR3 has 13 amino acids. This chain's CDR3 is CASSYLPQNGQYF. Here the CDR3 DNA reads TGTGCCAGCAGTTACCTTCCGCAGAATGGGCAGTACTTC.

The CDR3 here is CASHRDRGYNEQFF. The CDR3 DNA reads TGTGCCAGCCACCGGGACAGGGGATACAATGAGCAGTTCTTC. The rearrangement links TRBV7-2 to TRBJ2-1; 10 positions match TRBD1. CDR1 and CDR2 (germline): SGHTA, FQGNSA. Trimming took 8 bases from V and 4 from J; bases not matched to a gene: 5. This CDR3 has 14 amino acids.

This chain links TRBV20-1 with TRBJ2-5; D tentatively fits TRBD1 or TRBD2 (5 bases each). Trimming took off 5 bases at V and 5 bases at J, with 15 bases between the two ends. CDR1 is DFQATT and CDR2 is SNEGSKA in the germline V gene (reference sequence). The length of the CDR3 is 13 residues. The CDR3 loop is CSAGGDIEETQYF. DNA of the CDR3: TGCAGTGCTGGGGGAGACATCGAGGAGACCCAGTACTTC.

The J gene is TRBJ1-2, the V gene TRBV5-1; D is perhaps TRBD1 (5 bases). This CDR3 region has 13 residues. The germline V gene has CDR1 SGHRS and CDR2 YFSETQ. Trimming left V 5 bases short and J 3 bases short, with 11 bases between. The CDR3 protein is CASSRQGDYGYTF. CDR3 coding DNA: TGCGCCAGCAGTCGCCAGGGCGACTATGGCTACACCTTC.